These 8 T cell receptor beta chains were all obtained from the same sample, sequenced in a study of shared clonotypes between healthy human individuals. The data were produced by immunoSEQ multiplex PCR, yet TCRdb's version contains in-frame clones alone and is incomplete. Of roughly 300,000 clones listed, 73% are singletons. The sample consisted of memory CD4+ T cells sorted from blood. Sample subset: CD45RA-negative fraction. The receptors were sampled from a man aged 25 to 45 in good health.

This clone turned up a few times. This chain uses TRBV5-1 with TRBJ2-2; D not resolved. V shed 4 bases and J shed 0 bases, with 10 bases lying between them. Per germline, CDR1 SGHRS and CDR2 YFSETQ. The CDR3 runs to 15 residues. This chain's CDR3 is CASSDRPANTGELFF. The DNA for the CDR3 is TGCGCCAGCAGCGACCGGCCGGCGAACACCGGGGAGCTGTTTTTT.

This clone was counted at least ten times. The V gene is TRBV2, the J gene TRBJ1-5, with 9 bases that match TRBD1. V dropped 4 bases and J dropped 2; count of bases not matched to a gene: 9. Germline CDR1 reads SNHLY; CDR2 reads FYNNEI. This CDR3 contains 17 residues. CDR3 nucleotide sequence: TGTGCCAGCAGTGTTGAGACAGGGGGAAGCGGCAATCAGCCCCAGCATTTT. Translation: CASSVETGGSGNQPQHF.

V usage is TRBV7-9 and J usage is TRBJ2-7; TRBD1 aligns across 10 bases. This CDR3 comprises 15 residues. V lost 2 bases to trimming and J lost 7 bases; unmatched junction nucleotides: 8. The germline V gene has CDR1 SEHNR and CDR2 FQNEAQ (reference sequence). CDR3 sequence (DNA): TGTGCCAGCAGCTTAACCGGGACAGGGGTGTTAGAGCAGTACTTC. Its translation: CASSLTGTGVLEQYF. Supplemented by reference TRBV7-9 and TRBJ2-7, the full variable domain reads DTGVSQNPRHKITKRGQNVTFRCDPISEHNRLYWYRQTLGQGPEFLTYFQNEAQLEKSRLLSDRFSAERPKGSFSTLEIQRTEQGDSAMYLCASSLTGTGVLEQYFGPGTRLTVT.

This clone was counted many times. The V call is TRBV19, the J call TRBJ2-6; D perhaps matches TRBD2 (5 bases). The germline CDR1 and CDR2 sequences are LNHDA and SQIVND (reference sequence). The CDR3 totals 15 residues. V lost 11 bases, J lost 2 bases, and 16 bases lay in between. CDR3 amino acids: CASKVREAGANVLTF. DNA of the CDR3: TGTGCCTCTAAAGTGAGGGAAGCTGGGGCCAACGTCCTGACTTTC.

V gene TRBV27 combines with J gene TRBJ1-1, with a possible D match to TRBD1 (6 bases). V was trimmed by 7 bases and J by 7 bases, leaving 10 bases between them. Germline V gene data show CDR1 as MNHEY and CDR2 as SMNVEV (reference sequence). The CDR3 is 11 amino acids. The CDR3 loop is CASTSGVEAFF. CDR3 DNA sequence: TGTGCCAGCACTTCAGGGGTTGAAGCTTTCTTT.

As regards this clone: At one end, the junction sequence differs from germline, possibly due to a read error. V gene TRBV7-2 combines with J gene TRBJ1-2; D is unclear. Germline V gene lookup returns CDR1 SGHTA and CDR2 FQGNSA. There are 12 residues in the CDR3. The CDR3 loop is CASSLGGRGANF. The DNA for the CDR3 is TGTGCCAGCAGCTTAGGTGGCCGAGGAGCCAACTTC.

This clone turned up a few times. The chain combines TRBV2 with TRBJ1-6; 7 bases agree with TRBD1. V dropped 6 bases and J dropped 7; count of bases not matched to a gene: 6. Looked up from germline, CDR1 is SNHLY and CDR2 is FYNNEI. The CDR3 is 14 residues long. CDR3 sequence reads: CASRSRTGNSPLHF. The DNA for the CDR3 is TGTGCCAGCAGATCACGGACAGGCAATTCACCCCTCCACTTT.

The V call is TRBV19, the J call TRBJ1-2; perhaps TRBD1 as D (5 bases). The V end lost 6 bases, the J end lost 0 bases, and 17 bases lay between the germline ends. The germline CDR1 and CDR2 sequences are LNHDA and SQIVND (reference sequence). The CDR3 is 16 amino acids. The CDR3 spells CASSLNPRGTNYGYTF. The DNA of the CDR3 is TGTGCCAGTAGCCTGAACCCAAGGGGCACTAACTATGGCTACACCTTC.